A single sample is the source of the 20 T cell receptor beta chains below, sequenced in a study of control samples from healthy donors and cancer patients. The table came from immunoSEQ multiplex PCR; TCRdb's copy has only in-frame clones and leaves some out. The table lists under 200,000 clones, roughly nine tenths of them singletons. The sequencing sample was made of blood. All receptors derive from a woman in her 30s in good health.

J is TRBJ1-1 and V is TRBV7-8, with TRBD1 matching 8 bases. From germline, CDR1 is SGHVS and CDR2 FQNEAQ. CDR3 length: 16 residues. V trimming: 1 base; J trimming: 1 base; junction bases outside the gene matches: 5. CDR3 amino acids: CASSLVSGTGNTEAFF. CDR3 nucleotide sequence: TGTGCCAGCAGCTTAGTTTCCGGGACAGGGAACACTGAAGCTTTCTTT.

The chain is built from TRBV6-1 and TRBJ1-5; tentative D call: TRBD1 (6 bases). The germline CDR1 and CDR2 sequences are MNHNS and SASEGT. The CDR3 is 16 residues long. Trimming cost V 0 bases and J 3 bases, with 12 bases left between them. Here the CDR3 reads CASSEAGGRNNQPQHF. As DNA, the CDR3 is TGTGCCAGCAGTGAAGCGGGGGGGCGGAACAATCAGCCCCAGCATTTT.

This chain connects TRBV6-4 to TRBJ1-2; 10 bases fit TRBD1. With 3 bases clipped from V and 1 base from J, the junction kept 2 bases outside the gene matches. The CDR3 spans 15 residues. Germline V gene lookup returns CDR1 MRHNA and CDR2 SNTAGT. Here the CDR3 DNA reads TGTGCCAGCAGTGAAGACAGGGGGCTTAACTATGGCTACACCTTC. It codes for CASSEDRGLNYGYTF.

The CDR3 protein is CASSPRWTGTNSPLHF. CDR3 DNA sequence: TGTGCCAGCAGCCCCCGCTGGACAGGGACGAATTCACCCCTCCACTTT. The chain has TRBV3-1 (or the pseudogene TRBV3-2) and TRBJ1-6, with TRBD1 matching 8 bases. Unmatched junction bases numbered 9, after V lost 4 bases and J lost 7 bases. The CDR3 has 16 amino acids. CDR1 LGHDT and CDR2 YNNKEL come from the germline V gene (reference sequence).

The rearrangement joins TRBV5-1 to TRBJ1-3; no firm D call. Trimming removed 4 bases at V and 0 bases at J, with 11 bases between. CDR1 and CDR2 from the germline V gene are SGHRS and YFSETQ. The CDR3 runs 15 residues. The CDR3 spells CASSAAGRSGNTIYF. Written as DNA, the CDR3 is TGCGCCAGCAGCGCGGCTGGGCGCTCTGGAAACACCATATATTTT.

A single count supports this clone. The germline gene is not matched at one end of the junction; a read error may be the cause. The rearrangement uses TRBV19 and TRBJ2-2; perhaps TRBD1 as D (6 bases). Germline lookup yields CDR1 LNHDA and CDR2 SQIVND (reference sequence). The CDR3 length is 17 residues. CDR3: CASSMLGGATNTGELFF. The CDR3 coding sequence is TGTGCCAGCAGTATGTTAGGGGGTGCCACGAACACCGGGGAGCTGTTTTTT. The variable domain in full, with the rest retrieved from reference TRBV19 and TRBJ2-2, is DGGITQSPKYLFRKEGQNVTLSCEQNLNHDAMYWYRQDPGQGLRLIYYSQIVNDFQKGDIAEGYSVSREKKESFPLTVTSAQKNPTAFYLCASSMLGGATNTGELFFGEGSRLTVL.

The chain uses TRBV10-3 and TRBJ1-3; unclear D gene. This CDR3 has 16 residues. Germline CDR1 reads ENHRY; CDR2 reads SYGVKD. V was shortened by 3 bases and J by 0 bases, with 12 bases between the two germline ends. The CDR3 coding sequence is TGTGCCATCAGTGAAGGTGGCGGGAGCTCTGGAAACACCATATATTTT. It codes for CAISEGGGSSGNTIYF.

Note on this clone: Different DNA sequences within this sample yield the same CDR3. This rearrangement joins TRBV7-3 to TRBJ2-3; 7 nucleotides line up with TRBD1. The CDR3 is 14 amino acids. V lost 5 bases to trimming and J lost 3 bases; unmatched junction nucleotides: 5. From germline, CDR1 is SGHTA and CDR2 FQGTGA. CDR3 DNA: TGTGCCAGCAGCAGACAGGGTGGGACAGATACGCAGTATTTT. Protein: CASSRQGGTDTQYF.

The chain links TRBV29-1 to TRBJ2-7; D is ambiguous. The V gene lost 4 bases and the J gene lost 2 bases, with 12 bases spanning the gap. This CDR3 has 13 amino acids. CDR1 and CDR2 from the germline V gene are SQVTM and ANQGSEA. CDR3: CSVVSLETYEQYF. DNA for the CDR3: TGCAGCGTTGTCTCCCTGGAAACCTACGAGCAGTACTTC.

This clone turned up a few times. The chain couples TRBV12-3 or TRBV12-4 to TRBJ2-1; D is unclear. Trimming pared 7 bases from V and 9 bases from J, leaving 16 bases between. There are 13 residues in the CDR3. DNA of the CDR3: TGTGCCAGCACCTTCGACGGCTGGGGTGAGCAGTTCTTC. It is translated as CASTFDGWGEQFF.

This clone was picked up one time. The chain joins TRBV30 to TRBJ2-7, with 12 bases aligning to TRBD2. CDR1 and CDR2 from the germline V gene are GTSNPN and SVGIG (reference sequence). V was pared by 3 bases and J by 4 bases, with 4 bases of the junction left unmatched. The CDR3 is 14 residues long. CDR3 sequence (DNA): TGTGCCTGGAGGACTAGCGGGAGAAGGTACGAGCAGTACTTC. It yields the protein CAWRTSGRRYEQYF.

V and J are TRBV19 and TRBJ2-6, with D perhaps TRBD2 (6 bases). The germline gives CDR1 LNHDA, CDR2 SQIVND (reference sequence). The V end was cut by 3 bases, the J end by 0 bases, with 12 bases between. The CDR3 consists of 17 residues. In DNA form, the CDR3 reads TGTGCCAGTAGTATGGGGGGTTTGAGCTCTGGGGCCAACGTCCTGACTTTC. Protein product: CASSMGGLSSGANVLTF.

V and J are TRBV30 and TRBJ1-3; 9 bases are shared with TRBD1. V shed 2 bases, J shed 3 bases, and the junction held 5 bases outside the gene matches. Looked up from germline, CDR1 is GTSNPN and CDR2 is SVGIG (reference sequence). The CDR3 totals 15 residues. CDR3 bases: TGTGCCTGGAGTCCGGGACAGGGATTTGGAAACACCATATATTTT. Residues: CAWSPGQGFGNTIYF.

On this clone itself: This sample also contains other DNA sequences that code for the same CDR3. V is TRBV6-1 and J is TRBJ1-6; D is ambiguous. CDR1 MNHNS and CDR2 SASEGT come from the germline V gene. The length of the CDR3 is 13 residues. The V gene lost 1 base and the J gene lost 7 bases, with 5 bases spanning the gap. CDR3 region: CASSEVENSPLHF. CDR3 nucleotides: TGTGCCAGCAGTGAAGTGGAGAATTCACCCCTCCACTTT.

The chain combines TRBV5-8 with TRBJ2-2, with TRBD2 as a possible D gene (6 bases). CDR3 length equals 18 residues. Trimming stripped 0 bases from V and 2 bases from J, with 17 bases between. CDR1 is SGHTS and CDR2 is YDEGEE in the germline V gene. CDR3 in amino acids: CASSLGGLGGINTGELFF. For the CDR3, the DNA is TGTGCCAGCAGCTTGGGCGGACTTGGGGGGATTAACACCGGGGAGCTGTTTTTT.

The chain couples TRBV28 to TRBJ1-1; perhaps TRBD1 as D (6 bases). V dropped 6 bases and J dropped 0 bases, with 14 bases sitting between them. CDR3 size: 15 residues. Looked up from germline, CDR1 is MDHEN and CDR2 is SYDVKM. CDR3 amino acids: CASRTGMVMNTEAFF. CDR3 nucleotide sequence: TGTGCCAGCAGGACAGGTATGGTGATGAACACTGAAGCTTTCTTT.

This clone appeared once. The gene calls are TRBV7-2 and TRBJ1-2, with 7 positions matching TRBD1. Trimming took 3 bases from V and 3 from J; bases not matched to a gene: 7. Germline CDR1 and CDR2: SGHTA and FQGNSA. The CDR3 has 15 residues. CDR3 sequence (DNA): TGTGCCAGCAGCTTTGGGGACAGACGCCACTATGGCTACACCTTC. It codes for CASSFGDRRHYGYTF.

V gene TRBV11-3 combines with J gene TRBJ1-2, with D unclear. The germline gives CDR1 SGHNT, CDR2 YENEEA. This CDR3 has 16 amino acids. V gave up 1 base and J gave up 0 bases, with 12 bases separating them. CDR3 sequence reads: CASSLVDTEANYGYTF. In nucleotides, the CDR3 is TGTGCCAGCAGCTTAGTAGACACCGAAGCTAACTATGGCTACACCTTC.

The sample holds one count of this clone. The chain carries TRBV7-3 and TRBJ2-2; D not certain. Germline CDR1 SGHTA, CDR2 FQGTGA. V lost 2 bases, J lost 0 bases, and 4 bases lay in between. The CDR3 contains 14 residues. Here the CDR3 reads CASSLAANTGELFF. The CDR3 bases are TGTGCCAGCAGCTTAGCAGCGAACACCGGGGAGCTGTTTTTT.

CDR3 region: CASSDPSDTGELFF. For the CDR3, the DNA is TGTGCCAGCAGTGACCCCAGTGACACCGGGGAGCTGTTTTTT. The rearrangement links TRBV6-4 to TRBJ2-2; D uncertain. V was clipped by 2 bases and J by 3 bases, with 7 bases between them. Per germline, CDR1 MRHNA and CDR2 SNTAGT. This CDR3 has 14 residues.